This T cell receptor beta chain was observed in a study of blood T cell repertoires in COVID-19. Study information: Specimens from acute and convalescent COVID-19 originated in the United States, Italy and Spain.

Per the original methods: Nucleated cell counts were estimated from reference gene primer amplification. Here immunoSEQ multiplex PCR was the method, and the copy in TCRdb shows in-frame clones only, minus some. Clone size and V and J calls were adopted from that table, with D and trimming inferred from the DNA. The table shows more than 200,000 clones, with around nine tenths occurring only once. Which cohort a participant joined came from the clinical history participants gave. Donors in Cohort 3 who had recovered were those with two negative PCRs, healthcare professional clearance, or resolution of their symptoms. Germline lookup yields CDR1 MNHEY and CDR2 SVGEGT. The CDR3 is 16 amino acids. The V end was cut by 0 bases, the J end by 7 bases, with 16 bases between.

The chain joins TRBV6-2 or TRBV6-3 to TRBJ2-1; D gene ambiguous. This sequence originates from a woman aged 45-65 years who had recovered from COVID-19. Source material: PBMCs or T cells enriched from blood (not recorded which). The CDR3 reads CASSYSEWLVSNEQFF. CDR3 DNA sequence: TGTGCCAGCAGTTACTCGGAATGGCTAGTGAGTAATGAGCAGTTCTTC.